Listed below are T cell receptor beta chains from one sample, sequenced in a study of control samples from healthy donors and cancer patients. TCRdb's copy holds only in-frame clones and misses some; the assay was immunoSEQ multiplex PCR. The table records around 93,000 clones, around 90% of them present only once. Sequencing input: blood. The receptor source for this set is a young man in good health. The CDR3 runs from the conserved cysteine through the conserved F or W. The order of the fields is V gene, J gene, D gene, clone size, CDR3 DNA, CDR3 protein. D genes are given only for firm matches. A row's size may be missing; if present it is once, few, many or a size class.

TRBV14	TRBJ1-2	-	-	TGTGCCAGCAGCCTCAGTCAATATGGCTACACCTTC	CASSLSQYGYTF
TRBV19	TRBJ1-2	-	-	TGTGCCAGTAGTATAGACCAGGGGAACTATGGCTACACCTTC	CASSIDQGNYGYTF
TRBV3-1/TRBV3-2	TRBJ2-7	-	-	TGTGCCAGCAGCCACGTGGGTGAGCAGTACTTC	CASSHVGEQYF
TRBV6-5	TRBJ2-3	-	-	TGTGCCAGCAGAAAGAGGACCGGAGCGGTAGATACGCAGTATTTT	CASRKRTGAVDTQYF
TRBV14	TRBJ1-1	TRBD1	-	TGTGCCAGCAGCCAAGCCCAGGGGGCGTCTGTCTGGGGGGGGATGAACACTGAAGCTTTCTTT	CASSQAQGASVWGGMNTEAFF
TRBV19	TRBJ1-1	-	-	TGTGCCAGTACTAGGATGAACACTGAAGCTTTCTTT	CASTRMNTEAFF
TRBV19	TRBJ2-7	TRBD2	-	TGTGCCAGTAGTATATTTGCTAGCGGGGGCTACGAGCAGTACTTC	CASSIFASGGYEQYF
TRBV6-5	TRBJ2-5	-	-	TGTGCCAGCAGGGTATCAGCGGGCAGCCAAGAGACCCAGTACTTC	CASRVSAGSQETQYF
TRBV11-2	TRBJ2-3	-	-	TGTGCCGTAGCGCGCACAGATACGCAGTATTTT	CAVARTDTQYF
TRBV27	TRBJ1-5	-	-	TGTGCCAGCAGTCTCAGTTTGGGGAGCAATCAGCCCCAGCATTTT	CASSLSLGSNQPQHF
TRBV6-2/TRBV6-3	TRBJ2-7	-	-	TGTGCCAGCAGCCCCCCTTCGGGACGGCTGACCTACGAGCAGTACTTC	CASSPPSGRLTYEQYF
TRBV7-9	TRBJ2-7	TRBD1	-	TGTGCCAGCAGCCCTTTACCGCAGGGACAGGCCCAAGGAGAGCAGTACTTC	CASSPLPQGQAQGEQYF
TRBV15	TRBJ2-3	TRBD2	-	TGTGCCACCAGCCCCCGGGGGGGGAGGAGCACAGATACGCAGTATTTT	CATSPRGGRSTDTQYF
TRBV12-3/TRBV12-4	TRBJ1-1	-	once	TGTGCCAGCAGTTTATATACTGAAGCTTTCTTT	CASSLYTEAFF
TRBV3-1/TRBV3-2	TRBJ2-7	TRBD1	-	TGTGCCAGCAGGGGGGACAGGAACTACGAGCAGTACTTC	CASRGDRNYEQYF
TRBV7-2	TRBJ2-7	TRBD2	-	TGTGCCAGCAGCATACGGACTAGCGGCTCCTACGAGCAGTACTTC	CASSIRTSGSYEQYF
TRBV27	TRBJ2-7	-	-	TGTGCCAGCAGCAAGCAGGGTCACGAGCAGTACTTC	CASSKQGHEQYF
TRBV4-3	TRBJ2-2	-	-	TGCGCCAGCAGCCAACAGACAGCTTCCACCGGGGAGCTGTTTTTT	CASSQQTASTGELFF
TRBV19	TRBJ1-6	-	few	TGTGCCAGTAGTTCCGGGGCGAGTTCACCCCTCCACTTT	CASSSGASSPLHF
TRBV6-1	TRBJ1-5	TRBD1	-	TGTGCCAGCAGTGGGGGGACAGGGACGAGCAATCAGCCCCAGCATTTT	CASSGGTGTSNQPQHF
TRBV5-1	TRBJ1-5	-	few	TGCGCCAGCAGCTCCCTTGGGGATTCCAATCAGCCCCAGCATTTT	CASSSLGDSNQPQHF
TRBV2	TRBJ2-3	-	-	TGTGCCAGCAGTACGTACACAGGGGATACGCAGTATTTT	CASSTYTGDTQYF
TRBV30	TRBJ2-7	TRBD1	-	TGTGCCTGGAGCCGGGACAGCTACGAGCAGTACTTC	CAWSRDSYEQYF
TRBV10-3	TRBJ2-1	TRBD2	-	TGTGCCATCAGCCAGATAGCGGGAGCCGATGAGCAGTTCTTC	CAISQIAGADEQFF
TRBV5-1	TRBJ2-5	TRBD2	-	TGCGCCAGCAGCTTGCTGGCGGGAGAGGTTGAGACCCAGTACTTC	CASSLLAGEVETQYF
TRBV5-6	TRBJ1-2	-	-	TGTGCCAGCAGAGGAGGGTCCTATGGCTACACCTTC	CASRGGSYGYTF
TRBV27	TRBJ2-7	TRBD2	-	TGTGCCAGCAGTTCGGGGGGCGAGCAGTACTTC	CASSSGGEQYF
TRBV12-5	TRBJ2-5	-	once	TGTGCTAGTGGTTTGTCAGGGGAGACCCAGTACTTC	CASGLSGETQYF
TRBV3-1/TRBV3-2	TRBJ2-3	-	once	TGTGCCAGCAGCCAAGATGTGATCACAGATACGCAGTATTTT	CASSQDVITDTQYF
TRBV27	TRBJ1-5	-	-	TGTGCCAGCAGTTACGGGATAGACAATCAGCCCCAGCATTTT	CASSYGIDNQPQHF
TRBV5-4	TRBJ2-3	-	-	TGTGCCAGCAGCTTGAACCAAGATACGCAGTATTTT	CASSLNQDTQYF
TRBV7-2	TRBJ2-5	-	-	TGTGCCAGCAGCTTAATGCGGTTGGAGACCCAGTACTTC	CASSLMRLETQYF
TRBV4-2	TRBJ1-4	TRBD1	-	TGTGCCAGCAGCCCGACGACTGACAGGGACGGCGAAAAACTGTTTTTT	CASSPTTDRDGEKLFF
TRBV6-4	TRBJ1-1	-	-	TGTGCCAGCAGTGCCCAGACAGACACTGAAGCTTTCTTT	CASSAQTDTEAFF
TRBV5-1	TRBJ2-3	-	-	TGCGCCAGCAGCTTGGCCCTGGGCAGGGACACAGATACGCAGTATTTT	CASSLALGRDTDTQYF